Listed here are 24 T cell receptor beta chains from one sample, sequenced in a study of blood T cell repertoires in COVID-19. Method: immunoSEQ multiplex PCR; TCRdb's copy keeps in-frame clones and lacks some. The repertoire holds fewer than 400,000 clones, with approximately 91% as singletons. Sequences were obtained from PBMCs or T cells enriched from blood (not recorded which). Receptor source: a woman in her 30s who had been exposed to COVID-19.

This clone was seen only once. The rearrangement joins TRBV24-1 to TRBJ1-2; the D gene is possibly TRBD1 (5 bases). The V end lost 0 bases, the J end lost 6 bases, and 10 bases lay between the germline ends. Per germline, CDR1 KGHDR and CDR2 SFDVKD. This CDR3 is built from 14 residues. CDR3 DNA: TGTGCCACCAGTGATTTGGGTCAGGGCCATGGCTACACCTTC. This sequence encodes CATSDLGQGHGYTF.

This chain connects TRBV9 to TRBJ2-1; unclear D gene. Trimming took 4 bases from V and 2 from J, leaving 13 bases between them. The germline CDR1 and CDR2 sequences are SGDLS and YYNGEE. CDR3 size: 15 residues. CDR3 sequence reads: CASSSEVYPYNEQFF. CDR3 nucleotides: TGTGCCAGCAGCTCCGAGGTTTATCCCTACAATGAGCAGTTCTTC.

This clone was found once. The chain is built from TRBV5-5 and TRBJ1-4; a possible D gene is TRBD1 (5 bases). The germline V gene has CDR1 SGHKS and CDR2 YYEKEE (reference sequence). This CDR3 spans 14 amino acids. Trimming removed 2 bases from V and 7 bases from J, with 12 bases in between. CDR3 coding DNA: TGTGCCAGCAGCTTTGGGCAGGGAGGTGAAAAACTGTTTTTT. This codes for CASSFGQGGEKLFF.

The V and J genes are TRBV9 and TRBJ1-1; tentative D call: TRBD1 (5 bases). With 4 bases removed from V and 4 bases from J, the gap between germline ends came to 17 bases. This CDR3 is built from 15 residues. Germline CDR1 SGDLS, CDR2 YYNGEE. As DNA, the CDR3 is TGTGCCAGCAGCCTTTCCTCGCAGGGTGGCACTGAAGCTTTCTTT. It encodes CASSLSSQGGTEAFF.

The chain has TRBV4-3 and TRBJ1-2, with a weak D call TRBD1 (5 bases). The V end lost 0 bases, the J end lost 8 bases, and 10 bases lay between the germline ends. CDR3 size: 13 residues. Germline CDR1 LGHNA, CDR2 YSLEER. The CDR3 bases are TGCGCCAGCAGCCAAGATTGGGGCGGCGGCTACACCTTC. This codes for CASSQDWGGGYTF.

V usage is TRBV6-5 and J usage is TRBJ2-1; D is uncertain. The germline CDR1 and CDR2 sequences are MNHEY and SVGAGI. Trimming pared 0 bases from V and 6 bases from J, leaving 6 bases between. This CDR3 region has 13 residues. The CDR3 region is CASSYSAVNEQFF. For the CDR3, the DNA is TGTGCCAGCAGTTACTCGGCTGTCAATGAGCAGTTCTTC.

The rearrangement links TRBV19 to TRBJ1-5; no definite D call. Trimming cost V 3 bases and J 1 base, with 13 bases left between them. This CDR3 is 16 amino acids long. The germline V gene encodes CDR1 LNHDA and CDR2 SQIVND (reference sequence). The CDR3 region has the DNA TGTGCCAGTAGTATTAAGGAGGGTGGGAGCAATCAGCCCCAGCATTTT. This encodes CASSIKEGGSNQPQHF.

This sequence joins TRBV3-1 (or the pseudogene TRBV3-2) and TRBJ2-3, with 8 positions matching TRBD2. V lost 4 bases, J lost 0 bases, and 9 bases stayed unmatched. The CDR3 is made up of 17 amino acids. Looked up from germline, CDR1 is LGHDT and CDR2 is YNNKEL (reference sequence). The CDR3 loop reads CASSPIAGGTSTDTQYF. CDR3 DNA: TGTGCCAGCAGCCCGATCGCGGGGGGAACTAGCACAGATACGCAGTATTTT.

The chain combines TRBV5-1 with TRBJ2-7; 7 bases align to TRBD2. Trimming at V came to 0 bases and at J to 0 bases, leaving 3 bases not matched to a gene. Germline assignment: CDR1 SGHRS and CDR2 YFSETQ. This CDR3 spans 15 amino acids. The CDR3 DNA is TGCGCCAGCAGCTTGGGTGCGGGGGTCTCCTACGAGCAGTACTTC. Residues: CASSLGAGVSYEQYF. Supplemented by reference TRBV5-1 and TRBJ2-7, the full variable domain reads KAGVTQTPRYLIKTRGQQVTLSCSPISGHRSVSWYQQTPGQGLQFLFEYFSETQRNKGNFPGRFSGRQFSNSRSEMNVSTLELGDSALYLCASSLGAGVSYEQYFGPGTRLTVT.

The chain links TRBV5-1 to TRBJ1-6; no clear D. The CDR3 spans 18 residues. Trimming removed 4 bases at V and 7 bases at J, with 24 bases between. Germline V gene data show CDR1 as SGHRS and CDR2 as YFSETQ. CDR3: CASSAVGNAAMKNSPLHF. The CDR3 DNA is TGCGCCAGCAGCGCGGTCGGGAACGCAGCGATGAAAAATTCACCCCTCCACTTT. Filled out from reference TRBV5-1 and TRBJ1-6, the complete variable domain reads KAGVTQTPRYLIKTRGQQVTLSCSPISGHRSVSWYQQTPGQGLQFLFEYFSETQRNKGNFPGRFSGRQFSNSRSEMNVSTLELGDSALYLCASSAVGNAAMKNSPLHFGNGTRLTVT.

The chain combines TRBV7-9 with TRBJ2-3; 7 nucleotides align to TRBD1. The CDR3 totals 16 residues. Germline V gives CDR1 SEHNR, CDR2 FQNEAQ (reference sequence). The J segment lost 3 bases and the V segment lost 5 bases, leaving 11 bases of the junction unmatched. CDR3 nucleotide sequence: TGTGCCAGCAGCGAAAGGGGGCGCTTGATTACAGATACGCAGTATTTT. It encodes CASSERGRLITDTQYF.

This chain links TRBV19 with TRBJ2-7, with 8 bases aligning to TRBD1. The germline V gene encodes CDR1 LNHDA and CDR2 SQIVND (reference sequence). CDR3 length: 14 amino acids. V was clipped by 7 bases and J by 4 bases; unmatched bases: 9. Here the CDR3 reads CASTPGTGSYEQYF. CDR3 DNA sequence: TGTGCCAGTACCCCCGGGACAGGATCGTACGAGCAGTACTTC.

This clone came up once. The chain carries TRBV7-8 and TRBJ2-3; 13 bases agree with TRBD2. V lost 6 bases and J lost 7; bases outside the gene matches: 10. The germline gives CDR1 SGHVS, CDR2 FQNEAQ. There are 16 residues in the CDR3. In DNA form, the CDR3 reads TGTGCCAGCAGTTGGGGGCGACTAGCGGGGGGACATACGCAGTATTTT. Its translation is CASSWGRLAGGHTQYF.

V and J are TRBV13 and TRBJ1-2, with D hard to call. V was clipped by 5 bases and J by 1 base, with 11 bases between them. Germline-derived CDR1 and CDR2 are PRHDT and FYEKMQ (reference sequence). The CDR3 spans 14 residues. The CDR3 bases are TGTGCCAGCAGCCTAGAAACAAGTAACTATGGCTACACCTTC. Amino acids: CASSLETSNYGYTF.

The rearrangement joins TRBV28 to TRBJ2-5; 9 bases align to TRBD2. After removal of 0 bases from V and 6 bases from J, the junction contained 8 bases not matched to a gene. Germline lookup yields CDR1 MDHEN and CDR2 SYDVKM. The CDR3 covers 16 residues. The CDR3 reads CASSLWGSSGRKTQYF. The DNA of the CDR3 is TGTGCCAGCAGTTTATGGGGGTCCAGCGGGAGGAAGACCCAGTACTTC.

The chain carries TRBV5-1 and TRBJ1-2, with 7 positions matching TRBD1. With 4 bases clipped from V and 4 bases from J, the junction kept 10 bases outside the gene matches. CDR3 length equals 15 residues. CDR1 and CDR2 (germline): SGHRS, YFSETQ. Here the CDR3 DNA reads TGCGCCAGCAGCGTTGACAGGGTGGGGGTCTATGGCTACACCTTC. It yields the protein CASSVDRVGVYGYTF.

The chain is built from TRBV4-1 and TRBJ2-5; TRBD1 is a possible D gene (5 bases). Per germline, CDR1 MGHRA and CDR2 YSYEKL. V was trimmed by 2 bases and J by 9 bases, leaving 19 bases between them. The CDR3 has 15 amino acids. CDR3 sequence: CASSQQPRDLVPQYF. CDR3 nucleotide sequence: TGCGCCAGCAGCCAACAACCCAGGGATTTGGTGCCCCAGTACTTC.

On this clone: Other DNA variants within this sample encode the same CDR3. The chain couples TRBV29-1 to TRBJ1-1; TRBD1 might be the D (5 bases). V lost 1 base, J lost 1 base, and 7 bases lay in between. The CDR3 is made up of 13 amino acids. Germline CDR1 reads SQVTM; CDR2 reads ANQGSEA. The CDR3 DNA reads as TGCAGCGTTGAAGGACAGACGAACACTGAAGCTTTCTTT. It codes for CSVEGQTNTEAFF.

This rearrangement joins TRBV28 to TRBJ1-2; D not certain. The germline CDR1 and CDR2 sequences are MDHEN and SYDVKM. This CDR3 is built from 12 residues. V was trimmed by 1 base and J by 4 bases, leaving 4 bases between them. The CDR3 nucleotides read TGTGCCAGCAGTTTATTGCGCTATGGCTACACCTTC. It specifies CASSLLRYGYTF.

The V and J genes are TRBV5-5 and TRBJ2-2; 7 bases fit TRBD1. V shed 2 bases, J shed 7 bases, and the junction held 17 bases outside the gene matches. Germline V gene data show CDR1 as SGHKS and CDR2 as YYEKEE (reference sequence). The CDR3 spans 18 residues. In DNA form, the CDR3 reads TGTGCCAGCAGCTTCAGCGGAAAGGGGGCGAATTTGGGCGGGGAGCTGTTTTTT. Its protein product is CASSFSGKGANLGGELFF.

This chain uses TRBV6-2 or TRBV6-3 with TRBJ2-5, with 8 bases matching TRBD2. Germline CDR1 MNHEY, CDR2 SVGEGT. The CDR3 is 17 residues long. V shed 0 bases, J shed 2 bases, and the junction held 8 bases outside the gene matches. In nucleotides, the CDR3 is TGTGCCAGCAGTTACTCGAGAGTTAGCGGGATGCAAGAGACCCAGTACTTC. It yields the protein CASSYSRVSGMQETQYF.

J is TRBJ1-4 and V is TRBV28; unclear D gene. Trimming stripped 8 bases from V and 5 bases from J, with 9 bases between. The CDR3 loop spans 12 amino acids. CDR1 MDHEN and CDR2 SYDVKM come from the germline V gene. The CDR3 sequence is CASGTLNEKLFF. Written as DNA, the CDR3 is TGTGCCAGCGGCACGCTGAATGAAAAACTGTTTTTT.

V and J are TRBV5-1 and TRBJ1-4, with a weak D call TRBD1 (5 bases). This CDR3 comprises 12 residues. Germline CDR1 SGHRS, CDR2 YFSETQ. V gave up 4 bases and J gave up 8 bases, with 9 bases separating them. CDR3 bases: TGCGCCAGCAGCCAGCAGGGCGAAAAACTGTTTTTT. This translates into CASSQQGEKLFF.

The CDR3 DNA follows: TGTGCCAGCAGCCTTATTTATGCAGGCAGCACTGAAGCTTTCTTT. Amino acids: CASSLIYAGSTEAFF. J is TRBJ1-1 and V is TRBV7-2; D is ambiguous. CDR1 is SGHTA, CDR2 FQGNSA, per germline. Trimming stripped 5 bases from V and 4 bases from J, with 17 bases between. The CDR3 contains 15 residues.